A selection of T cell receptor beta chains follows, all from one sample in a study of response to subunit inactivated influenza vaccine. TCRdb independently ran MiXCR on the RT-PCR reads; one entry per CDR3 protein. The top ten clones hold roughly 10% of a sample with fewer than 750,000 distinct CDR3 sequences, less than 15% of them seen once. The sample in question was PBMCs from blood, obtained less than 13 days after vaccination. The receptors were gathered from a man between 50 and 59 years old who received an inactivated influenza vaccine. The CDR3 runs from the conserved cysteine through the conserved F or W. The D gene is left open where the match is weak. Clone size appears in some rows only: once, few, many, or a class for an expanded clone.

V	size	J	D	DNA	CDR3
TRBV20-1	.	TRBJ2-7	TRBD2	TGCAGTGCTAGAGATCGCTGGCGGGAGAGCTCCTACGAGCAGTACTTC	CSARDRWRESSYEQYF
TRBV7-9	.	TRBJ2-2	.	TGTGCCAGCAGCCCTCCCCCTTCGGACAGTAACACCGGGGAGCTGTTTTTT	CASSPPPSDSNTGELFF
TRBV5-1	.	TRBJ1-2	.	TGCGCCAGCAGTTCGGCAGGGACCAACTATGGCTACACCTTC	CASSSAGTNYGYTF
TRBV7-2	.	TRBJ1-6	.	TGTGCCAGCAGCAGGGGGGGGACCGAAATCTATAATTCACCCCTCCACTTT	CASSRGGTEIYNSPLHF
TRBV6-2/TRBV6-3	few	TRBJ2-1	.	TGTGCCAGCAGTTATGGGGGGCCGCCCCCGGAGCAGTTCTTC	CASSYGGPPPEQFF
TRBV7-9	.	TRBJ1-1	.	TGTGCCAGCAGCTTAGGGTCGGTGAACACTGAAGCTTTCTTT	CASSLGSVNTEAFF
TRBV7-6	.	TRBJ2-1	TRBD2	TGTGCCAGCAGCTTTCGCCCACTAGCGGGAGCGGGCAATGAGCAGTTCTTC	CASSFRPLAGAGNEQFF
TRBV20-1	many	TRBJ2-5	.	TGCAGTGCTAGTTCTAGCCAGAGGGGTGGTGAGACCCAGTACTTC	CSASSSQRGGETQYF
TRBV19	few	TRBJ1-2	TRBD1	TGTGCCAGTAGTCCCGACAGGGGGCGAGGCTACACCTTC	CASSPDRGRGYTF
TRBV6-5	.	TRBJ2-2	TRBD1	TGTGCCAGCAGCCGACAGGGGTGGGAGCTGTTTTTT	CASSRQGWELFF
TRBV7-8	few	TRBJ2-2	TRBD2	TGTGCCAGCAGCTTAGCCCGAATAATAACTAGCGGGAGGATCCGGGAGCTGTTTTTT	CASSLARIITSGRIRELFF
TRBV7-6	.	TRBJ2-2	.	TGTGCCAGCAGCTTACGGGCAGGGGTTGGCGGGGAGCTGTTTTTT	CASSLRAGVGGELFF
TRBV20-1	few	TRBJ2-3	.	TGCAGTGCCGCAGAAGGATGGGGTACAGATACGCAGTATTTT	CSAAEGWGTDTQYF
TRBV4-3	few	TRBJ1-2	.	TGCGCCAGCAGCCAAGATTTGCCCCAGGTTGGAAACTATGGCTACACCTTC	CASSQDLPQVGNYGYTF
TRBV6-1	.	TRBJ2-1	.	TGTGCCAGCAGTGATGCGGCGGGGCTATACAATGAGCAGTTCTTC	CASSDAAGLYNEQFF
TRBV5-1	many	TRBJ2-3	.	TGCGCCAGCAGCTTGGGACAGGCGAACACAGATACGCAGTATTTT	CASSLGQANTDTQYF
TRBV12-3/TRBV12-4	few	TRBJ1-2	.	TGTGCCAGCACCTCCAGGACATTCCCCACCTTC	CASTSRTFPTF
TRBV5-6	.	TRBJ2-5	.	TGTGCCAGCAGAAGATGGGGAGGCGAGACCCAGTACTTC	CASRRWGGETQYF
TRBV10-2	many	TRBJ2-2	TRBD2	TGCGCCATCGAAGCGGGAGGGCCCGGGGAGCTGTTTTTT	CAIEAGGPGELFF
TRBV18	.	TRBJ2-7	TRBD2	TGTGCCAGCTCACCACCGGTGGCGGGAGGGGGCTACGAGCAGTACTTC	CASSPPVAGGGYEQYF
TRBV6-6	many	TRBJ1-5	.	TGTGCCAGCAGTTACAGGGACAATCAGCCCCAGCATTTT	CASSYRDNQPQHF
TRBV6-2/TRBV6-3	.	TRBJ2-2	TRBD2	TGTGCCAGCAGCAAGGTTCTAGCGGGGGTTTCCGGGGAGCTGTTTTTT	CASSKVLAGVSGELFF
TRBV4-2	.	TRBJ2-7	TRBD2	TGTGCCAGCAGCCAAGAACTAGCGGGAGTGAACGAGCAGTACTTC	CASSQELAGVNEQYF
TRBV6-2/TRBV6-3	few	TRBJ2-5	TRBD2	TGTGCCAGCAGTTACCCCAGACCCGGGAGAAAGCTAGCGGGGGGACAAGAGACCCAGTACTTC	CASSYPRPGRKLAGGQETQYF
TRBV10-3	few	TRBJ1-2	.	TGTGCCATCAGTGAGCAACCCGGCGGCTACACCTTC	CAISEQPGGYTF
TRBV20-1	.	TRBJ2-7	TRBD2	TGCAGTGCCTGGACTAGCCTAGGCGCCTACGAGCAGTACTTC	CSAWTSLGAYEQYF
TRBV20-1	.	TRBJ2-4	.	TGCAGTGTCCGAACCTTGGGCAAAAACATTCAGTACTTC	CSVRTLGKNIQYF
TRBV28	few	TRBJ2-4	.	TGTGCCAGCAGTGAGCACAGGTCAGCCAAAAACATTCAGTACTTC	CASSEHRSAKNIQYF
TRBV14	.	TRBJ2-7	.	TGTGCCAGCAGCCAAGTGGGCAGTCGGGTCTTC	CASSQVGSRVF
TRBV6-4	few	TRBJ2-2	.	TGTGCCAGCAGTCCCCGGGACAACACCGGGGAGCTGTTTTTT	CASSPRDNTGELFF
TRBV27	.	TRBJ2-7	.	TGTGCCAGCAGTTTAAGACACGGAGACGAGCAGTACTTC	CASSLRHGDEQYF
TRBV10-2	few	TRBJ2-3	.	TGCGCCAGCGGGAGACTACCCGTCACAGATACGCAGTATTTT	CASGRLPVTDTQYF
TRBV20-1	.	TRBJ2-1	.	TGCACTGCGGGTGACAATGAGCAGTTCTTC	CTAGDNEQFF
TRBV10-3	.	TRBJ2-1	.	TGTGCCATCAGTGACAGCCCTAGCGCAGACAATGAGCAGTTCTTC	CAISDSPSADNEQFF
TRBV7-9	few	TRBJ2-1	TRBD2	TGTGCCAGCAGCTTGCCCCGAAGGCTAGCGGGAGAAAATGAGCAGTTCTTC	CASSLPRRLAGENEQFF
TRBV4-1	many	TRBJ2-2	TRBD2	TGCGCCAGCAGCCAAGTCTTGCGTAGCGGGACCGGGGAGCTGTTTTTT	CASSQVLRSGTGELFF
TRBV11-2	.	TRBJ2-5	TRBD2	TGTGCCAGCAGCTTAGGAGCGGGGGGGTACCAAGAGACCCAGTACTTC	CASSLGAGGYQETQYF
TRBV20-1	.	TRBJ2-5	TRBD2	TGCAGTGCTAGTCTCAGGGAGGGGGAGACCCAGTACTTC	CSASLREGETQYF
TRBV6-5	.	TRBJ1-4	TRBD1	TGTGACAGCAGCTATACAGGGGCTAATGAAAAACTGTTTTTT	CDSSYTGANEKLFF
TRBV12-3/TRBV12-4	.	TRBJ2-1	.	TGTGCCAGCAGTTCGGATAGCGCCCCTAACTTC	CASSSDSAPNF
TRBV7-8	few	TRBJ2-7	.	TGTGCCAGCAGCTTAGCGCAAGCAGGGAGCTCCTACGAGCAGTACTTC	CASSLAQAGSSYEQYF
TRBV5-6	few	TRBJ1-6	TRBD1	TGTGCCAGCAGCTTGGTGGCAGGGGGCAGTTCACCCCTCCACTTT	CASSLVAGGSSPLHF